This T cell receptor (beta chain) was identified during a study of shared clonotypes between healthy human individuals. With 6 bases clipped from V and 7 bases from J, the junction kept 11 bases outside the gene matches. CDR1 and CDR2 from the germline V gene are MNHNY and SVGAGI (reference sequence). The CDR3 has 15 amino acids. Every donor was a Caucasian adult from Nashville, Tennessee. Subsets obtained from CD4+ cells comprised CD45RA+ naive and CD45RA-negative memory cells. Study results and caveats: On the whole, naive subsets had larger estimated richness than memory subsets had. An effect of sequencing depth on clonotype sharing among donors was expected.

Measured with immunoSEQ multiplex PCR; TCRdb has only the in-frame clones, and not every one. The sample includes under 750,000 clones, 55% to 75% of them seen just once. As for this clone: Its antigen is currently unknown.

Material for sequencing was memory CD4+ T cells sorted from blood. Indicated subset: CD45RA-negative fraction. The origin of this receptor is a woman aged 25 to 39 in good health. This sequence joins TRBV6-6 and TRBJ1-4; 7 nucleotides line up with TRBD1. The CDR3, as DNA: TGTGCCAGCAGACGAAACAGGGGAGGGGGTGAAAAACTGTTTTTT. It codes for CASRRNRGGGEKLFF.